The present entry profiles one T cell receptor (beta chain) with its context. Its antigen is still unknown. This tumor tissue came from a pretreatment baseline collection. After removal of 6 bases from V and 4 bases from J, the junction contained 11 bases not matched to a gene. This CDR3 is built from 16 residues. Per germline, CDR1 LGHNT and CDR2 FRNRAP. Profiled with immunoSEQ multiplex PCR; TCRdb holds only in-frame clones, not every one. The profile shows roughly 7,100 clones, 70% to 80% of them singletons. These data belong to a study of circulating tumor DNA in untreated peripheral T-cell lymphoma. Regarding the study as a whole: Tumor-specific clonotypes were found in 76% of patients.

Sequenced input: tumor tissue. The receptor was isolated from a human donor with peripheral T-cell lymphoma. The gene calls are TRBV12-5 and TRBJ2-3, with 9 bases that match TRBD2. CDR3 DNA sequence: TGTGCTAGTGGCCCCCCCAGCGGGGGGTGGGCAGATACGCAGTATTTT. Amino acids: CASGPPSGGWADTQYF.